Listed below are T cell receptor beta chains from one sample, sequenced in a study of cytotoxic CD8 clonotypes in ibrutinib-treated CLL. Method: immunoSEQ multiplex PCR; TCRdb's copy keeps in-frame clones and lacks some. The data show hundreds of thousands of clones, less than 75% seen once. Here the sequenced sample was PBMCs, taken after 24 months of ibrutinib treatment. The receptors were gathered from a human donor with chronic lymphocytic leukemia. Each CDR3 is given with its conserved first and last residue. The D gene is left open where the match is weak. Clone size is shown for a subset of rows, as once, few, many or a class of expanded clone.

v_gene	len	abundance	d_gene	j_gene	CDR3aa	CDR3nt
TRBV27	14	few	.	TRBJ1-1	CASSSYRVNTEAFF	TGTGCCAGCAGTTCATACAGGGTTAACACTGAAGCTTTCTTT
TRBV29-1	15	once	TRBD2	TRBJ2-7	CSASPTSGSRHEQYF	TGCAGCGCGTCGCCTACTAGCGGGAGTCGCCACGAGCAGTACTTC
TRBV2	14	.	.	TRBJ2-5	CASSRTENQETQYF	TGTGCCAGCAGTCGGACAGAGAACCAAGAGACCCAGTACTTC
TRBV28	17	.	.	TRBJ2-1	CASSLSIGTLSYNEQFF	TGTGCCAGCAGTTTATCTATCGGGACCCTGTCCTACAATGAGCAGTTCTTC
TRBV4-2	14	.	.	TRBJ2-3	CASSQDLLADTQYF	TGTGCCAGCAGCCAAGATCTCCTAGCAGATACGCAGTATTTT
TRBV19	16	few	TRBD1	TRBJ2-7	CASRTHVRTGLYEQYF	TGTGCCAGTAGAACCCACGTCAGGACAGGCCTCTACGAGCAGTACTTC
TRBV15	14	.	.	TRBJ1-5	CATSSFPGNQPQHF	TGTGCCACCAGCAGTTTCCCCGGCAATCAGCCCCAGCATTTT
TRBV27	16	.	.	TRBJ2-6	CASSLAQRSGANVLTF	TGTGCCAGCAGTCTAGCCCAGCGTAGTGGGGCCAACGTCCTGACTTTC
TRBV14	11	.	.	TRBJ1-5	CASSPDQPQHF	TGTGCCAGCAGCCCGGACCAGCCCCAGCATTTT
TRBV28	19	few	.	TRBJ2-1	CASSLGGSGGLALFNEQFF	TGTGCCAGCAGTTTAGGCGGTAGCGGCGGGCTAGCGCTCTTCAATGAGCAGTTCTTC
TRBV27	15	.	.	TRBJ1-2	CASSFRGASWYGYTF	TGTGCCAGCAGTTTTCGGGGGGCTAGCTGGTATGGCTACACCTTC
TRBV28	13	few	.	TRBJ1-2	CASGTARELGYTF	TGTGCCAGCGGGACGGCCCGGGAGCTTGGCTACACCTTC
TRBV29-1	10	.	.	TRBJ2-1	CSVLGREQFF	TGCAGCGTTTTAGGGCGAGAGCAGTTCTTC
TRBV4-1	15	.	.	TRBJ1-5	CASSQEDSSNQPQHF	TGCGCCAGCAGCCAAGAGGACAGTAGCAATCAGCCCCAGCATTTT
TRBV5-1	18	.	.	TRBJ2-6	CASSFSGRSSSGANVLTF	TGCGCCAGCAGCTTCTCGGGACGGAGCAGCTCTGGGGCCAACGTCCTGACTTTC
TRBV11-3	17	.	.	TRBJ2-1	CASSLGERMTSYNEQFF	TGTGCCAGCAGCTTAGGAGAGCGGATGACCTCCTACAATGAGCAGTTCTTC
TRBV10-3	13	few	.	TRBJ2-7	CAISAGLEYEQYF	TGTGCCATCAGTGCGGGCTTGGAATACGAGCAGTACTTC
TRBV14	14	.	.	TRBJ2-7	CASSPIDRTYEQYF	TGTGCCAGCAGCCCCATAGACAGGACCTACGAGCAGTACTTC
TRBV7-2	12	.	.	TRBJ1-2	CASTSRQGGYTF	TGTGCCAGCACCTCGAGGCAGGGAGGCTACACCTTC
TRBV11-1	14	.	.	TRBJ2-3	CASSLALGGDTQYF	TGTGCCAGCAGCTTAGCCCTAGGAGGGGATACGCAGTATTTT
TRBV9	14	.	.	TRBJ2-7	CASSVRIGRGEQYF	TGTGCCAGCAGCGTAAGGATCGGGAGAGGCGAGCAGTACTTC
TRBV11-2	19	.	.	TRBJ2-5	CASSLELSSGKWALETQYF	TGTGCCAGCAGCTTAGAACTCTCCAGCGGTAAATGGGCGCTTGAGACCCAGTACTTC
TRBV9	14	.	.	TRBJ2-7	CASSGAVVDYEQYF	TGTGCCAGCAGCGGGGCTGTTGTTGACTACGAGCAGTACTTC
TRBV6-5	13	few	.	TRBJ1-2	CASNPGQNYGYTF	TGTGCCAGCAACCCGGGACAAAACTATGGCTACACCTTC
TRBV4-3	15	once	.	TRBJ2-2	CASSQSLFATGELFF	TGCGCCAGCAGCCAATCGCTGTTCGCCACCGGGGAGCTGTTTTTT
TRBV28	15	.	TRBD2	TRBJ2-3	CASSLTSAFSDTQYF	TGTGCCAGCAGCCTGACTAGCGCCTTCTCAGATACGCAGTATTTT
TRBV27	15	.	.	TRBJ1-4	CASSWGGRSNEKLFF	TGTGCCAGCAGTTGGGGGGGAAGGTCTAATGAAAAACTGTTTTTT
TRBV4-1	13	.	.	TRBJ2-7	CASSHGSSYEQYF	TGCGCCAGCAGCCACGGCAGCTCCTACGAGCAGTACTTC
TRBV21-1	18	.	.	TRBJ2-1	CASSKLSSGRGSYNEQFF	TGTGCCAGCAGCAAACTCAGCAGCGGGAGGGGTTCCTACAATGAGCAGTTCTTC
TRBV6-6	13	.	.	TRBJ2-1	CASIDRLTNEQFF	TGTGCCAGCATTGACAGGTTGACCAATGAGCAGTTCTTC
TRBV28	14	.	.	TRBJ2-6	CASRPGTGANVLTF	TGTGCCAGCAGGCCCGGGACAGGGGCCAACGTCCTGACTTTC
TRBV4-1	15	once	TRBD2	TRBJ2-3	CASSQGDYGTDTQYF	TGCGCCAGCAGCCAAGGGGACTACGGCACAGATACGCAGTATTTT
TRBV6-5	16	.	TRBD1	TRBJ1-5	CASSYGTGMGNQPQHF	TGTGCCAGCAGTTACGGGACAGGGATGGGCAATCAGCCCCAGCATTTT
TRBV7-9	13	.	.	TRBJ2-7	CATPVGGGMEQYF	TGTGCCACCCCAGTAGGCGGGGGCATGGAGCAGTACTTC
TRBV28	14	.	TRBD2	TRBJ2-1	CASSSGLAGAEQFF	TGTGCCAGCAGTTCAGGACTAGCGGGAGCTGAGCAGTTCTTC
TRBV7-2	15	few	TRBD1	TRBJ1-3	CASSSTGTSGNTIYF	TGTGCCAGCAGCTCGACAGGGACGTCTGGAAACACCATATATTTT
TRBV4-3	14	.	.	TRBJ1-2	CASSQDLTGYGYTF	TGCGCCAGCAGCCAAGATTTGACAGGCTATGGCTACACCTTC
TRBV2	13	few	.	TRBJ1-2	CASIITANYGYTF	TGTGCCAGCATTATCACGGCTAACTATGGCTACACCTTC
TRBV27	14	.	TRBD2	TRBJ2-7	CATAREGDPYEQYF	TGTGCCACCGCACGGGAGGGAGACCCCTACGAGCAGTACTTC
TRBV6-5	11	.	TRBD2	TRBJ2-7	CASRREREQYF	TGTGCCAGCAGGCGGGAGAGGGAGCAGTACTTC
TRBV5-1	12	.	.	TRBJ2-5	CASSQTTETQYF	TGCGCCAGCAGCCAGACAACAGAGACCCAGTACTTC
TRBV4-2	14	few	.	TRBJ1-1	CASSHHWEDTEAFF	TGTGCCAGCAGCCATCATTGGGAGGACACTGAAGCTTTCTTT
TRBV7-3	14	few	.	TRBJ1-1	CASSLGVGGPEAFF	TGTGCCAGCAGCTTAGGGGTGGGAGGTCCTGAAGCTTTCTTT
TRBV5-1	15	once	TRBD1	TRBJ2-7	CASRRPGQQDYEQYF	TGCGCCAGCAGACGACCGGGACAGCAAGACTACGAGCAGTACTTC
TRBV9	13	once	.	TRBJ2-4	CASRPEESRCSYF	TGTGCCAGCAGGCCGGAAGAGAGCCGCTGTTCTTACTTC
TRBV4-3	13	.	.	TRBJ1-2	CASSQELYYGYTF	TGCGCCAGCAGCCAAGAACTTTATTATGGCTACACCTTC
TRBV2	14	few	.	TRBJ1-1	CASSSAGANTEAFF	TGTGCCAGCAGTTCCGCAGGGGCGAACACTGAAGCTTTCTTT
TRBV7-9	14	few	TRBD1	TRBJ1-2	CASSGTGGVEGYTF	TGTGCCAGCAGCGGAACAGGGGGCGTAGAGGGCTACACCTTC
TRBV30	14	.	.	TRBJ2-2	CAWSPPQACGELFF	TGTGCCTGGAGTCCTCCTCAGGCGTGCGGGGAGCTGTTTTTT
TRBV2	13	few	TRBD2	TRBJ2-1	CASSTREGNEQFF	TGTGCCAGCAGTACGAGGGAGGGGAATGAGCAGTTCTTC
TRBV5-4	13	.	.	TRBJ2-5	CAVRSGTQETQYF	TGTGCCGTACGATCCGGGACACAAGAGACCCAGTACTTC
TRBV6-5	15	.	.	TRBJ2-7	CASSPRVGGHYEQYF	TGTGCCAGCAGCCCCCGGGTCGGCGGTCACTACGAGCAGTACTTC
TRBV7-2	15	.	.	TRBJ1-4	CASSLVAVGSEKLFF	TGTGCCAGCAGCTTAGTCGCAGTTGGTAGTGAAAAACTGTTTTTT
TRBV27	16	.	.	TRBJ1-5	CASSSTQGGENQPQHF	TGTGCCAGCAGTTCAACCCAGGGTGGGGAAAATCAGCCCCAGCATTTT
TRBV9	16	.	.	TRBJ2-1	CASSVDGTPYYNEQFF	TGTGCCAGCAGCGTAGATGGGACTCCTTACTACAATGAGCAGTTCTTC
TRBV29-1	13	.	.	TRBJ2-3	CSSGVGATDTQYF	TGCAGCTCGGGGGTAGGGGCAACAGATACGCAGTATTTT
TRBV29-1	15	.	.	TRBJ2-5	CSAHVRGWDQETQYF	TGCAGCGCCCATGTCCGGGGGTGGGACCAAGAGACCCAGTACTTC
TRBV29-1	15	.	.	TRBJ2-7	CSVEVPRASSYEQYF	TGCAGCGTTGAAGTCCCCAGGGCTAGCTCCTACGAGCAGTACTTC
TRBV4-2	13	.	.	TRBJ2-7	CASSQDWAIEQYF	TGTGCCAGCAGCCAAGATTGGGCAATCGAGCAGTACTTC
TRBV9	14	few	TRBD2	TRBJ2-7	CASGVSGTSDEQYF	TGTGCCAGCGGCGTTTCCGGGACTAGCGACGAGCAGTACTTC